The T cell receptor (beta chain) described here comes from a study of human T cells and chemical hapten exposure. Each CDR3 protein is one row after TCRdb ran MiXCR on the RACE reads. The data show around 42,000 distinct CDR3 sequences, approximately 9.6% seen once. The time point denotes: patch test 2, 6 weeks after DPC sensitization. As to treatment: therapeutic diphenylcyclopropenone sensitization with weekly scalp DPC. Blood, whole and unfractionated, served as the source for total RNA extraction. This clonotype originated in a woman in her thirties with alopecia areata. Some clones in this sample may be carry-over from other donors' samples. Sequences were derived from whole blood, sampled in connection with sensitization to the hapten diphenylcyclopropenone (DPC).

CDR3 residues: CASSQVLRGALEDTQYF. In nucleotides, the CDR3 is TGCGCCAGCAGCCAAGTACTCCGGGGGGCGTTGGAAGATACGCAGTATTTT. V gene TRBV4-3 combines with J gene TRBJ2-3, with a tentative D call TRBD2 (7 bases). This CDR3 spans 17 amino acids. Trimming left V 1 base short and J 5 bases short, with 19 bases between. Per the germline V gene, CDR1 is LGHNA and CDR2 is YSLEER.